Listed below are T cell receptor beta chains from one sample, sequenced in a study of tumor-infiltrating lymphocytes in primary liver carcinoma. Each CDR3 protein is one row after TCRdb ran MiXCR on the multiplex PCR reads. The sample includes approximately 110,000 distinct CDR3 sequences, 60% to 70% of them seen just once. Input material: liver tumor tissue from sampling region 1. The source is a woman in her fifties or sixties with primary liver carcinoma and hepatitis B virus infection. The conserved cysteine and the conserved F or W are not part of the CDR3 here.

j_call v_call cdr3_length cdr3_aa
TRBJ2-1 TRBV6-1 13 ASSEVRTSVDEQF
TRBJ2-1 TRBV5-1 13 ASSSRDPRHNEQS
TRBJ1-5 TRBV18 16 ASSPGEPGTLSNQPQH
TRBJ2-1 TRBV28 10 AISPQGSVQF
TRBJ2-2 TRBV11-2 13 ASIRTSDGRGELL
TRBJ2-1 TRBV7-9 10 ASGEDIWEQF
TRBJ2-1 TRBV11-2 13 ASSSRDRALDEQF
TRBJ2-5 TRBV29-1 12 SAAVGLAGETQY
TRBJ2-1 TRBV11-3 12 TSSLPLGGDEQF
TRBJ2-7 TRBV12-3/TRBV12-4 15 ASTSTSGNLKPYEQY
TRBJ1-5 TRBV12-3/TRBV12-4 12 ASSFSTDNQPQH
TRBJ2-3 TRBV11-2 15 ASSLGGLTYTSDTRY
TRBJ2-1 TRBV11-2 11 ASSLLHGNLQF
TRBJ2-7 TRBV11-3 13 ASSPETVGDYEQY
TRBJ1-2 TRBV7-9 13 ANSLGARTNYGYT
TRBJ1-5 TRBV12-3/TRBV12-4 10 ASSLSVSPRH
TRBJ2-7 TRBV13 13 ARSSADRGRYEQY
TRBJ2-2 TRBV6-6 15 ASSYLAQASNTGELF
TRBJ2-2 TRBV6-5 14 ASSYRGGGNTGELF
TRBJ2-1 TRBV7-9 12 ASSRKQGENEQF
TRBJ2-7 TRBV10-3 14 AISEPSGGVSYEQY
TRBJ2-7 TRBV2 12 ASTPGGGNYEQY
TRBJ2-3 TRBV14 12 ASSPGPASNTQY
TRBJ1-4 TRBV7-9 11 ASSLATNEKLF
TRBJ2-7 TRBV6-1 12 ASSETRGGYEQY
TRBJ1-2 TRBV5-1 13 ASSLSAGLVSGYT
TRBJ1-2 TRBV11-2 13 ASGLSPLVSYGYA
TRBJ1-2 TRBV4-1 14 ASSLQGGISNYGYT
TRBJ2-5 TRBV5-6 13 VSSSTGTRFDTQY
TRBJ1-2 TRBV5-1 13 ASSLDGGRIYAYT
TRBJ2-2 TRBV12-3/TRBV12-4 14 ASKKQGATSTGELF